This T cell receptor (beta chain) was captured in a study of blood T cells in healthy people across ages. Study-level results: The percentage of naive T cells correlated strongly with TCR beta diversity. More naive CD4+ cells and higher diversity marked long-lived donors relative to aged donors.

Alongside a J-beta primer mix, a sample-barcoded 5' primer served in a second PCR lasting about 6 to 12 cycles. Each cDNA molecule was tagged by a template-switch adaptor that had 12 random nucleotides. TCRdb re-derived calls from the 5' RACE reads in MiXCR, one entry per CDR3 protein. The sample has 650,000 or so distinct CDR3 sequences; under 65% are singletons. CDR1 DFQATT and CDR2 SNEGSKA come from the germline V gene (reference sequence). Trimming took 5 bases from V and 0 from J, leaving 11 bases between them. This CDR3 has 14 residues. With respect to this clonotype: The target antigen is unknown.

This sequence originates from a woman older than 75 in good health. Sequencing was done on a sample of blood. This sequence joins TRBV20-1 and TRBJ1-5; no reliable D call. CDR3 region: CSAQTRYSNQPQHF. As DNA, the CDR3 is TGCAGTGCTCAGACACGTTATAGCAATCAGCCCCAGCATTTT.